This T cell receptor (beta chain) was sequenced during a study of T-cell memory formation after mild COVID-19. Whole-study context: The TCR clusters were mostly specific to one donor. Points from the study as a whole: Shrinking CD4+ clones resided mostly in CM and EM, and CD8+ ones in EMRA.

This clonotype was recorded a few times. Its antigen is unknown. An end of the junction differs from the germline gene, which may be a read error. The CDR3 totals 12 residues. TCRdb re-called the 5' RACE reads through MiXCR, storing one row per CDR3 protein. The sample includes roughly 130,000 distinct CDR3 sequences, about 17% of them seen just once. The specimen was PBMCs or a T cell subset sorted from them (not recorded which). The gene calls are TRBV12-3 or TRBV12-4 and TRBJ2-1; 9 bases agree with TRBD2. The source of this sequence is an adult woman who had mild COVID-19 (a few samples of this study predate the infection). Cell type and time point are not known. The CDR3 reads CASSLGLAGSTF. The CDR3 region has the DNA TGTGCCAGCAGTTTAGGCCTAGCGGGATCTACATTC.